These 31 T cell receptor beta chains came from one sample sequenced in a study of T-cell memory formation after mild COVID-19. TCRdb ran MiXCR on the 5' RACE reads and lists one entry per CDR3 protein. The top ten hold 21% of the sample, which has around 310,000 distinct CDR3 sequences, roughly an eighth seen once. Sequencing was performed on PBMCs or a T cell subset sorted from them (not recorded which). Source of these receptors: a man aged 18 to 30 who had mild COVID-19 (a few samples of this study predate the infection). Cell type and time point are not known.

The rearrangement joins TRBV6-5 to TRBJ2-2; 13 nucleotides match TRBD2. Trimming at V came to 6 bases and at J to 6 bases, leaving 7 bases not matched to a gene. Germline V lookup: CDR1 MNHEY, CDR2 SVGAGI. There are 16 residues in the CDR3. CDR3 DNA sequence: TGTGCCAGCAGCCGGACTAGCGGGGGTCCCCCCGGGGAGCTGTTTTTT. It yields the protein CASSRTSGGPPGELFF.

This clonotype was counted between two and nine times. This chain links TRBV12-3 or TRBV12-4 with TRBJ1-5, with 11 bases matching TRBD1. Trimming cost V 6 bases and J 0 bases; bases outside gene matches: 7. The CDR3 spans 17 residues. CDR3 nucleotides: TGTGCCAGCAGCCCGGGACAGGGGGTTTATAGCAATCAGCCCCAGCATTTT. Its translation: CASSPGQGVYSNQPQHF.

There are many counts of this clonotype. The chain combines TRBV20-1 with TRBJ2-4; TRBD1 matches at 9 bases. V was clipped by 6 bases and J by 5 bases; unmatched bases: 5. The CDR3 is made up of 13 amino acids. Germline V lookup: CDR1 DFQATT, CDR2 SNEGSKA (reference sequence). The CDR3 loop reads CSATGGHQNIQYF. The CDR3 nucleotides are TGCAGTGCCACAGGGGGCCACCAAAACATTCAGTACTTC.

CDR3 sequence: CASSAPGQGASNYGYTF. The CDR3 DNA sequence: TGTGCCAGCAGCGCTCCGGGACAGGGGGCTAGTAACTATGGCTACACCTTC. The gene calls are TRBV11-2 and TRBJ1-2, with TRBD1 matching 12 bases. V trimming: 5 bases; J trimming: 1 base; junction bases outside the gene matches: 8. Germline lookup yields CDR1 SGHAT and CDR2 FQNNGV. CDR3 length equals 17 residues.

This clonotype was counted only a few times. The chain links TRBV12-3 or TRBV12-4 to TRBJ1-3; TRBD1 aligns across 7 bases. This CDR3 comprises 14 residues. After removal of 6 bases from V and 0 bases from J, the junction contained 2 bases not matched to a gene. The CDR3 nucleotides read TGTGCCAGCAGCAGGGGGTCCTCTGGAAACACCATATATTTT. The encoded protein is CASSRGSSGNTIYF.

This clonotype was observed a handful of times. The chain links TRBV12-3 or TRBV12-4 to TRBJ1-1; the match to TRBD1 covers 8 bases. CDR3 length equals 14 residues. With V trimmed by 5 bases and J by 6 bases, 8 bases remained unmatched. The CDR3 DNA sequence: TGTGCCAGCAGTCAAACACCAGGGGGCCCTGAAGCTTTCTTT. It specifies CASSQTPGGPEAFF.

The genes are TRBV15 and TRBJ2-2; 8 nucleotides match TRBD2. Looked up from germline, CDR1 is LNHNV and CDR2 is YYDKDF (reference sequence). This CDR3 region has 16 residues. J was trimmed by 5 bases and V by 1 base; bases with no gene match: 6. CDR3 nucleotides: TGTGCCACCAGCAGAGTCGGGGGGGCGGGAACCGGGGAGCTGTTTTTT. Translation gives CATSRVGGAGTGELFF. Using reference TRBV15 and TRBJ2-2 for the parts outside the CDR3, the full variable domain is DAMVIQNPRYQVTQFGKPVTLSCSQTLNHNVMYWYQQKSSQAPKLLFHYYDKDFNNEADTPDNFQSRRPNTSFCFLDIRSPGLGDTAMYLCATSRVGGAGTGELFFGEGSRLTVL.

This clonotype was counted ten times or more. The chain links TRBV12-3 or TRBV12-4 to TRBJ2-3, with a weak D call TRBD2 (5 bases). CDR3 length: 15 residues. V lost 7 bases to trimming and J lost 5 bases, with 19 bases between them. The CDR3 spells CASTTGDSPGDTQYF. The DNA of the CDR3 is TGTGCCAGCACCACCGGGGATAGCCCGGGAGATACGCAGTATTTT.

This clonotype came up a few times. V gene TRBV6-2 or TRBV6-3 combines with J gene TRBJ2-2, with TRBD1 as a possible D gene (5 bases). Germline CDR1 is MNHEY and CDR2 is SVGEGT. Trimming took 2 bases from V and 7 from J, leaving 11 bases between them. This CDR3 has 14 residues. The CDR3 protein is CASSYSQGNGELFF. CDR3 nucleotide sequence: TGTGCCAGCAGTTACAGTCAGGGTAACGGGGAGCTGTTTTTT.

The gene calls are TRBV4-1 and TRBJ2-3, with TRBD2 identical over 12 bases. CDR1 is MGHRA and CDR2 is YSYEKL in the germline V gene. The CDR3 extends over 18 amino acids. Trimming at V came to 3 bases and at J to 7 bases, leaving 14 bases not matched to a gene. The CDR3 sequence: CASSQTPTTSGGEYTQYF. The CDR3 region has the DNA TGCGCCAGCAGCCAGACCCCCACGACTAGCGGGGGAGAGTATACGCAGTATTTT.

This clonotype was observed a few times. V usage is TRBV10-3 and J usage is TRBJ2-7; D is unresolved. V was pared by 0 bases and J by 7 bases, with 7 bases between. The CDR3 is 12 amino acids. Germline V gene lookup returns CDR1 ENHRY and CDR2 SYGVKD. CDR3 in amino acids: CAISESLQEQYF. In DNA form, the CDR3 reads TGTGCCATCAGTGAGTCCCTCCAAGAGCAGTACTTC.

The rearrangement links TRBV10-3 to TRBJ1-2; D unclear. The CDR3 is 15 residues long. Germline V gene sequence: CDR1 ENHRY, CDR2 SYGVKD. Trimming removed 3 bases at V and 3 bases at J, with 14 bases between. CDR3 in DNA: TGTGCCATCAGTGAACCCCTCGGCCACGACTATGGCTACACCTTC. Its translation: CAISEPLGHDYGYTF.

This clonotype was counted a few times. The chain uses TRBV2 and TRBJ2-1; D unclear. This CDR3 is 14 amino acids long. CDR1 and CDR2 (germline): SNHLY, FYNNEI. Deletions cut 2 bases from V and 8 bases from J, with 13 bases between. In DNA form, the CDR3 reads TGTGCCAGCAGTGAAATCCGACCAGTGGATGAGCAGTTCTTC. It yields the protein CASSEIRPVDEQFF.

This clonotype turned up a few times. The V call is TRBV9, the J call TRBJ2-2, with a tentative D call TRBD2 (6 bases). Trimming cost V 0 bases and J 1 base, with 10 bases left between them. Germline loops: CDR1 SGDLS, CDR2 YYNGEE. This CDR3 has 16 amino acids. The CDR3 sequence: CASSVEIGGNTGELFF. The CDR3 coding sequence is TGTGCCAGCAGCGTAGAGATCGGGGGGAACACCGGGGAGCTGTTTTTT. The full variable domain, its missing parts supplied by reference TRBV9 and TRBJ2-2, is DSGVTQTPKHLITATGQRVTLRCSPRSGDLSVYWYQQSLDQGLQFLIQYYNGEERAKGNILERFSAQQFPDLHSELNLSSLELGDSALYFCASSVEIGGNTGELFFGEGSRLTVL.

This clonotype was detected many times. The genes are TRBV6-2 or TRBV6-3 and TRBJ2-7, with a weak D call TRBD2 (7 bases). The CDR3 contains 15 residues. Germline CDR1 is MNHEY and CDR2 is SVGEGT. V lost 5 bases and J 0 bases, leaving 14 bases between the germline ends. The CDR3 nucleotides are TGTGCCAGCAGTATCGGCGGGGGCCTCTCCTACGAGCAGTACTTC. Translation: CASSIGGGLSYEQYF.

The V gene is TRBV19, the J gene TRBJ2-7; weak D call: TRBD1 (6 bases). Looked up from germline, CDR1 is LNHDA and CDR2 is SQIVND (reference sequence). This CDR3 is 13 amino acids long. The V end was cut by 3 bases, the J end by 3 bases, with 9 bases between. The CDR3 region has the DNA TGTGCCAGTAGTATCGGACAGAACTACGAGCAGTACTTC. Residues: CASSIGQNYEQYF.

The CDR3 DNA follows: TGTGCCAGCAGTTTTGGGGTACGGGGACTGACCAATTCACCCCTCCACTTT. Amino acid sequence: CASSFGVRGLTNSPLHF. The chain links TRBV27 to TRBJ1-6, with a tentative D call TRBD1 (5 bases). Germline V gene sequence: CDR1 MNHEY, CDR2 SMNVEV (reference sequence). The CDR3 extends over 17 amino acids. The V end lost 3 bases, the J end lost 7 bases, and 19 bases lay between the germline ends.

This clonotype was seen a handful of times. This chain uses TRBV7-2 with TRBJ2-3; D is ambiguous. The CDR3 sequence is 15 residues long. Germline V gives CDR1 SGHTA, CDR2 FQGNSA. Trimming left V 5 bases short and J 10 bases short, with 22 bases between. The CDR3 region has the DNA TGTGCCAGCAGCCTAACTTGGACCACCCGCCATCCGCAGTATTTT. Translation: CASSLTWTTRHPQYF.

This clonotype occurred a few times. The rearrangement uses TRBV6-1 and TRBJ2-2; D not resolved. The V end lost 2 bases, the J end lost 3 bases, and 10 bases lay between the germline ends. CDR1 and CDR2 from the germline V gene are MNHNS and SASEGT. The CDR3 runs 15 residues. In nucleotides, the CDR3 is TGTGCCAGCAGTGAATTCGTGACCTACACCGGGGAGCTGTTTTTT. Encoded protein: CASSEFVTYTGELFF.

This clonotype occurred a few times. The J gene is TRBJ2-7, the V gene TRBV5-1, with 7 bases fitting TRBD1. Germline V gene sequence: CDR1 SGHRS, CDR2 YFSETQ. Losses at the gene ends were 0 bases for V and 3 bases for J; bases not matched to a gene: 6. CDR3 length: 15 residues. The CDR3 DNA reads TGCGCCAGCAGCTTGGCCCCCGACAGGGTCTACGAGCAGTACGTC. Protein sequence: CASSLAPDRVYEQYV.

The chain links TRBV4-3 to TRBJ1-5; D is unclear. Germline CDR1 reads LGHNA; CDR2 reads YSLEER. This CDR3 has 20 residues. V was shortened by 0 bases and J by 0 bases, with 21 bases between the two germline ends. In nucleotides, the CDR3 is TGCGCCAGCAGCCAAGATGGCAGTAACGGGAATCCCCCTAGCAATCAGCCCCAGCATTTT. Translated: CASSQDGSNGNPPSNQPQHF.

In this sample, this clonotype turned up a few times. CDR3 region: CASSLTGTGGSQPQHF. The CDR3 region has the DNA TGTGCCAGCAGCCTCACCGGGACAGGGGGGAGTCAGCCCCAGCATTTT. The chain uses TRBV7-9 and TRBJ1-5, with 11 bases identical to TRBD1. The V and J ends lost 5 bases and 6 bases, in that order; junction bases with no gene match: 9. Germline CDR1 SEHNR, CDR2 FQNEAQ (reference sequence). CDR3 length: 16 residues.

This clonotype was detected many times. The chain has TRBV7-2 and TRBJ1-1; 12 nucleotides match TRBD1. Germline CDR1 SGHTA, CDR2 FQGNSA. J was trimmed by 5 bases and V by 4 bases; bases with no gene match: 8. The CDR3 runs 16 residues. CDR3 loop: CASSSGQGAGGTEAFF. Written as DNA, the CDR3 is TGTGCCAGCAGCTCGGGACAGGGGGCTGGGGGGACTGAAGCTTTCTTT.

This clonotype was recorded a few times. CDR3 sequence (DNA): TGTGCCAGCAGTTACTCTCACGGGACGGTCCAAGAGACCCAGTACTTC. Amino acid sequence: CASSYSHGTVQETQYF. The rearrangement links TRBV6-5 to TRBJ2-5; the D call may be TRBD1 or TRBD2 (5 bases each). The V end was cut by 0 bases, the J end by 1 base, with 12 bases between. CDR3 length: 16 amino acids. CDR1 and CDR2 (germline): MNHEY, SVGAGI.

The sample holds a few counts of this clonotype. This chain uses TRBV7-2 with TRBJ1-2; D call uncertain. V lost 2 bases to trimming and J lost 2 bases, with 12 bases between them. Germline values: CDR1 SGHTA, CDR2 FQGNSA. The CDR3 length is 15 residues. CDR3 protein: CASSLQIDGNYGYTF. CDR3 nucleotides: TGTGCCAGCAGCTTACAAATCGACGGGAACTATGGCTACACCTTC. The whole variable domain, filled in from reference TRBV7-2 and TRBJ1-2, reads GAGVSQSPSNKVTEKGKDVELRCDPISGHTALYWYRQSLGQGLEFLIYFQGNSAPDKSGLPSDRFSAERTGGSVSTLTIQRTQQEDSAVYLCASSLQIDGNYGYTFGSGTRLTVV.

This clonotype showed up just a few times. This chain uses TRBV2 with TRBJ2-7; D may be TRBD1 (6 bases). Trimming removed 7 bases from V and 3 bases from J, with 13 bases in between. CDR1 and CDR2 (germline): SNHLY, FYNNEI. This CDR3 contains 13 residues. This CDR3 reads CASTRDNYYEQYV. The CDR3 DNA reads TGTGCCAGCACTCGGGACAACTACTACGAGCAGTACGTC.

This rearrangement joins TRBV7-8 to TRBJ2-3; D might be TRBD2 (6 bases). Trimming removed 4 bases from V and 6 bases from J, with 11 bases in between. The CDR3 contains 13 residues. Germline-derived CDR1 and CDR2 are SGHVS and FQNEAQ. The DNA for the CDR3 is TGTGCCAGCAGCTCGCGGGAAGGCGATACGCAGTATTTT. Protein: CASSSREGDTQYF.

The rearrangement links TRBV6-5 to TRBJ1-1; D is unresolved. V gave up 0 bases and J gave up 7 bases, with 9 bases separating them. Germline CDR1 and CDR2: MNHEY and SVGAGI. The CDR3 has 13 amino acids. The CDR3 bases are TGTGCCAGCAGTTACTCAGGCCAGGTTGAAGCTTTCTTT. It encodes CASSYSGQVEAFF.

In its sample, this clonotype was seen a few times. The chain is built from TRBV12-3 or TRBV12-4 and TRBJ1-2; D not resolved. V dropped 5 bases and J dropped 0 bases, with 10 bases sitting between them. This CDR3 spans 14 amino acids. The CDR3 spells CASSTSGTNYGYTF. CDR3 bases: TGTGCCAGCAGTACCTCCGGTACTAACTATGGCTACACCTTC.

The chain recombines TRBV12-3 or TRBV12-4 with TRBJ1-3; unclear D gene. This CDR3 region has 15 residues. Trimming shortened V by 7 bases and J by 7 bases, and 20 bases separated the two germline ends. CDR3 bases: TGTGCCAGCACCCAACAAAGGCTGATTGGGAACACCATATATTTT. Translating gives CASTQQRLIGNTIYF.

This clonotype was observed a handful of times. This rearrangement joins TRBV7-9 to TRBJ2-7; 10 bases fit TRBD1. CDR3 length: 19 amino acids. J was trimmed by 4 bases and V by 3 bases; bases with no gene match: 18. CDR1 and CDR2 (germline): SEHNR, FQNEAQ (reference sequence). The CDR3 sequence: CASSFSPGTGVSTIYEQYV. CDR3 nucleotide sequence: TGTGCCAGCAGCTTTAGCCCCGGGACAGGGGTATCTACCATTTACGAGCAGTACGTC.